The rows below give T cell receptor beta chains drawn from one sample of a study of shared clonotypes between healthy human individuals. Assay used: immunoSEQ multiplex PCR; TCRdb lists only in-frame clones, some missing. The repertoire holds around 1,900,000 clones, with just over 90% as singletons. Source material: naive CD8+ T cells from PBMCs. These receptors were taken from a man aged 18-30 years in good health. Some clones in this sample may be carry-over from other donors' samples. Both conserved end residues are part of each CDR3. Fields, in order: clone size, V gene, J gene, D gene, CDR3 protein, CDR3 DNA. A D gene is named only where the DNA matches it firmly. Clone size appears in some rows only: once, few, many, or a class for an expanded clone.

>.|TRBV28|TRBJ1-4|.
CASNLRPRANEKLFF
TGTGCCAGCAACCTCCGACCCCGGGCTAATGAAAAACTGTTTTTT
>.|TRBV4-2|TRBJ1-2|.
CASSQNRAGGYTF
TGTGCCAGCAGCCAGAACAGGGCGGGGGGCTACACCTTC
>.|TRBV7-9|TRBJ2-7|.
CASSKVGPPAYEQYF
TGTGCCAGCAGCAAAGTGGGGCCCCCGGCCTACGAGCAGTACTTC
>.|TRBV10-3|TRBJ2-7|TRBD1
CAIRDRGRNEQYF
TGTGCCATCAGAGACAGGGGGAGGAACGAGCAGTACTTC
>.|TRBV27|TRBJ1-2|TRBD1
CASSLGGGNGYTF
TGTGCCAGCAGTTTAGGAGGGGGCAATGGCTACACCTTC
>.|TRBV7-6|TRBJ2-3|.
CASSLGVGYTDTQYF
TGTGCCAGCAGCTTAGGGGTGGGATACACAGATACGCAGTATTTT
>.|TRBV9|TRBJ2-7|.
CASSDRTGQNEQYF
TGTGCCAGCAGCGACCGAACAGGGCAGAACGAGCAGTACTTC
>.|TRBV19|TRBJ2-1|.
CASSIGLGVDEQFF
TGTGCCAGTAGTATAGGGTTAGGGGTCGATGAGCAGTTCTTC
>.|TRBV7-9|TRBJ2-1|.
CASSQTSSDYNEQFF
TGTGCCAGCAGCCAAACTAGCTCGGATTACAATGAGCAGTTCTTC
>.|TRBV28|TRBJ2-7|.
CASSLIGGYEQYF
TGTGCCAGCAGTTTAATAGGGGGCTACGAGCAGTACTTC
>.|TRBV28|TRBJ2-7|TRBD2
CASRPSLKGTSGSSYEQYF
TGTGCCAGCAGACCGAGCCTCAAGGGGACTAGCGGGAGCTCCTACGAGCAGTACTTC
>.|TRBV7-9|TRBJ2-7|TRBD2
CASSLPELAGGWSYEQYF
TGTGCCAGCAGCTTACCCGAACTCGCGGGAGGGTGGTCCTACGAGCAGTACTTC
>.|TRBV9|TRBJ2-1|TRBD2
CASSHSREGPYNEQFF
TGTGCCAGCAGTCACTCCCGGGAGGGGCCCTACAATGAGCAGTTCTTC
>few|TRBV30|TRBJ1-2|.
CAWSETIDGYTF
TGTGCCTGGAGTGAAACGATCGATGGCTACACCTTC
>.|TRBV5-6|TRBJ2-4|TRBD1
CASSSGDRAAIQYF
TGTGCCAGCAGCTCAGGGGACAGGGCTGCCATTCAGTACTTC
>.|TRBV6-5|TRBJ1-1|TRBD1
CASSYSQGANTEAFF
TGTGCCAGCAGTTACTCACAGGGGGCGAACACTGAAGCTTTCTTT
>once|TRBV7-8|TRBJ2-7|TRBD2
CASSLGLAGSQSSYEQYF
TGTGCCAGCAGCTTAGGACTAGCGGGGTCACAGAGCTCCTACGAGCAGTACTTC
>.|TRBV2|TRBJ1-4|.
CASSYYRASNEKLFF
TGTGCCAGCAGTTACTACAGGGCCAGTAATGAAAAACTGTTTTTT
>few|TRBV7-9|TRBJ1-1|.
CASSSETNTEAFF
TGTGCCAGCAGCAGCGAGACGAACACTGAAGCTTTCTTT
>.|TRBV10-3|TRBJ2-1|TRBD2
CAISESWSSGSGNEQFF
TGTGCCATCAGTGAGTCGTGGTCTAGCGGGAGTGGAAATGAGCAGTTCTTC
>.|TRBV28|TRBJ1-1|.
CASSLYVNTEAFF
TGTGCCAGCAGTTTATATGTGAACACTGAAGCTTTCTTT
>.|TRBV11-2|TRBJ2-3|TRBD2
CASSYVAGGTDTQYF
TGTGCCAGCAGCTACGTCGCGGGAGGAACAGATACGCAGTATTTT
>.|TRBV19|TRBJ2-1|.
CATGRYNEQFF
TGTGCCACCGGGAGATACAATGAGCAGTTCTTC
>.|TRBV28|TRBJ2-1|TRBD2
CASSRSGNFDEQFF
TGTGCCAGCAGTCGTAGCGGGAATTTCGATGAGCAGTTCTTC
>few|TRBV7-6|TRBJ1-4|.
CASSFNEKLFF
TGTGCCAGCAGCTTCAATGAAAAACTGTTTTTT
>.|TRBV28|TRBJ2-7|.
CASSYPTGLYEQYF
TGTGCCAGCAGTTACCCAACGGGCCTCTACGAGCAGTACTTC